Listed below are T cell receptor beta chains from one sample, sequenced in a study of human T cells and chemical hapten exposure. TCRdb called the RACE reads again in MiXCR, with one record for every CDR3 protein. The table has some 180,000 distinct CDR3 sequences, more than 20% seen once. The starting material was whole blood, obtained in connection with sensitization to the hapten diphenylcyclopropenone (DPC). Source of these receptors: a woman between 50 and 59 years old with alopecia areata. Some clones in this sample may be carry-over from other donors' samples. CDR3s include the opening cysteine and the closing phenylalanine or tryptophan. Each record gives: J gene, V gene, clone size, D gene, CDR3 protein, CDR3 DNA. A D gene is named only where the DNA matches it firmly. A row's size may be missing; if present it is once, few, many or a size class.

TRBJ2-1,TRBV11-2,NA,NA,CASSLDSVGGIHEQFF,TGTGCCAGCAGCTTAGATTCCGTCGGAGGGATACATGAGCAGTTCTTC
TRBJ1-1,TRBV15,NA,NA,CATSRVPGKYTEAFF,TGTGCCACCAGCAGAGTCCCAGGGAAGTACACTGAAGCTTTCTTT
TRBJ1-4,TRBV29-1,NA,TRBD1,CSVGGTGVSGKLFF,TGCAGCGTTGGAGGGACAGGGGTTTCCGGAAAACTGTTTTTT
TRBJ2-7,TRBV7-8,NA,TRBD1,CASSPRRQGVDEQYF,TGTGCCAGCAGCCCAAGAAGACAGGGGGTCGACGAGCAGTACTTC
TRBJ2-7,TRBV12-3/TRBV12-4,NA,TRBD1,CASSSRTGAMYEQYF,TGTGCCAGCAGTTCCCGGACAGGGGCTATGTACGAGCAGTACTTC
TRBJ2-7,TRBV7-9,many,NA,CASSLGGGPYEQYF,TGTGCCAGCAGCTTAGGCGGGGGCCCCTACGAGCAGTACTTC
TRBJ2-7,TRBV6-6,NA,TRBD2,CASSYNRQGGSEQYF,TGTGCCAGCAGTTACAACCGCCAGGGAGGGAGCGAGCAGTACTTC
TRBJ2-3,TRBV2,NA,TRBD2,CASRLILGLASTDTQYF,TGTGCCAGCAGGTTGATCTTGGGACTAGCGAGCACAGATACGCAGTATTTT
TRBJ2-1,TRBV20-1,NA,TRBD1,CSAPRQGVGSGSQFF,TGCAGTGCGCCCCGACAGGGAGTGGGGAGTGGTTCGCAGTTCTTC
TRBJ2-1,TRBV20-1,few,TRBD2,CSARPSGKLNNEQFF,TGCAGTGCTAGACCAAGCGGGAAGCTCAACAATGAGCAGTTCTTC
TRBJ2-2,TRBV18,NA,NA,CASSPPVTGELFF,TGTGCCAGCTCACCACCGGTCACCGGGGAGCTGTTTTTT
TRBJ1-1,TRBV6-1,NA,NA,CASSDEGYSTEAFF,TGTGCCAGCAGTGATGAGGGGTATAGCACTGAAGCTTTCTTT
TRBJ2-2,TRBV7-9,few,NA,CASSYTNTGELFF,TGTGCCAGCAGCTACACGAACACCGGGGAGCTGTTTTTT
TRBJ2-1,TRBV6-5,NA,NA,CASRGTLYYEQFF,TGTGCCTCCCGCGGAACCCTATACTATGAGCAGTTCTTC
TRBJ1-5,TRBV5-1,many,NA,CASSLYSNQPQHF,TGCGCCAGCAGCTTGTATAGCAATCAGCCCCAGCATTTT
TRBJ2-7,TRBV29-1,few,NA,CSTRQGPYEQYF,TGCTCTACCAGGCAGGGTCCCTACGAGCAGTACTTC
TRBJ1-1,TRBV6-2/TRBV6-3,NA,TRBD1,CASSRTGLEAFF,TGTGCCAGCAGTCGGACAGGACTTGAAGCTTTCTTT
TRBJ1-5,TRBV20-1,few,NA,CSAGDWGQPQHF,TGCAGTGCTGGGGACTGGGGCCAGCCCCAGCATTTT
TRBJ2-5,TRBV7-3,NA,NA,CASSLGGRLGETQYF,TGTGCCAGCAGCTTAGGGGGGCGTTTAGGAGAGACCCAGTACTTC
TRBJ1-2,TRBV11-2,NA,NA,CASSLSRSNYGYTF,TGTGCCAGCAGCTTAAGCAGATCTAACTATGGCTACACCTTC
TRBJ2-7,TRBV27,many,NA,CASGRPSSYEQYF,TGTGCCAGCGGACGGCCGAGCTCCTACGAGCAGTACTTC
TRBJ2-1,TRBV20-1,few,TRBD2,CSARRGAPYNEQFF,TGCAGTGCTAGGCGGGGGGCCCCCTACAATGAGCAGTTCTTC
TRBJ1-1,TRBV25-1,NA,NA,CASSRGGNTEAFF,TGTGCCAGCTCAAGAGGGGGGAACACTGAAGCTTTCTTT
TRBJ1-1,TRBV7-9,many,NA,CASRDNPNTEAFF,TGTGCCAGCAGGGATAATCCGAACACTGAAGCTTTCTTT
TRBJ2-7,TRBV7-2,NA,NA,CASSLGAPSSYEQYF,TGTGCCAGCAGCTTAGGGGCCCCTAGCTCCTACGAGCAGTACTTC
TRBJ1-5,TRBV5-1,NA,NA,CASSRRVQDSNQPQHF,TGCGCCAGCAGCCGCAGGGTACAGGATAGCAATCAGCCCCAGCATTTT
TRBJ2-7,TRBV6-2/TRBV6-3,few,TRBD2,CASRTSGAYEQYF,TGTGCCAGCAGGACTAGCGGCGCCTACGAGCAGTACTTC
TRBJ1-2,TRBV5-1,NA,TRBD1,CASSFGSGGPYGYTF,TGCGCCAGCAGCTTCGGGTCAGGGGGCCCCTATGGCTACACCTTC
TRBJ2-3,TRBV10-3,NA,NA,CAISEPRGPYTQYF,TGTGCCATCAGTGAGCCCCGCGGGCCCTATACGCAGTATTTT
TRBJ2-5,TRBV14,NA,NA,CASSQVRETQYF,TGTGCCAGCAGCCAAGTCCGGGAGACCCAGTACTTC
TRBJ1-3,TRBV5-1,NA,TRBD1,CASSSRQGASGNTIYF,TGCGCCAGCAGCTCGAGACAGGGGGCTTCTGGAAACACCATATATTTT
TRBJ1-1,TRBV7-9,NA,TRBD1,CASSLGSTGGLNTEAFF,TGTGCCAGCAGCTTAGGCAGCACAGGGGGCTTGAACACTGAAGCTTTCTTT
TRBJ2-1,TRBV20-1,many,TRBD2,CSAYSGGYVDEQFF,TGCAGTGCCTATAGCGGGGGCTATGTCGATGAGCAGTTCTTC
TRBJ2-5,TRBV29-1,NA,TRBD2,CSVEVLAGRETQYF,TGCAGCGTTGAGGTGCTAGCGGGCAGGGAGACCCAGTACTTC
TRBJ1-2,TRBV10-3,NA,NA,CAISEYRDYGYTF,TGTGCCATCAGTGAGTACAGAGACTATGGCTACACCTTC
TRBJ2-5,TRBV5-1,few,NA,CASSLRGSEVGETQYF,TGCGCCAGCAGCTTGAGGGGGAGCGAGGTTGGAGAGACCCAGTACTTC
TRBJ2-5,TRBV5-1,NA,NA,CASSFGTTQETQYF,TGCGCCAGCAGCTTCGGGACAACGCAAGAGACCCAGTACTTC
TRBJ2-5,TRBV5-1,NA,NA,CASSLANRERETQYF,TGCGCCAGCAGCTTGGCCAACAGGGAGAGAGAGACCCAGTACTTC
TRBJ2-1,TRBV25-1,many,TRBD2,CASTGGFGYNEQFF,TGTGCCAGCACGGGGGGGTTCGGCTACAATGAGCAGTTCTTC
TRBJ1-5,TRBV20-1,NA,TRBD1,CSAGQGSNQPQHF,TGCAGTGCTGGACAGGGAAGCAATCAGCCCCAGCATTTT
TRBJ1-4,TRBV20-1,NA,NA,CSAKQVNEKLFF,TGCAGTGCTAAGCAGGTTAATGAAAAACTGTTTTTT
TRBJ2-7,TRBV6-5,few,NA,CASSAKDSTILSYEQYF,TGTGCCAGCAGCGCCAAAGACAGCACCATTCTCTCCTACGAGCAGTACTTC